This T cell receptor (beta chain) was recorded in a study of blood T cell repertoires in COVID-19. The overall study: Nucleic acid was either cDNA or gDNA, and it came from T cells, B-cell-depleted T cells, or PBMCs.

Per the authors' pipeline: Amplifying reference gene primers gave estimates of nucleated cell counts. The method was immunoSEQ multiplex PCR; TCRdb's version includes in-frame clones alone and lacks a portion of them. The V and J calls and clone size were taken over from that table, and D and trimming were inferred from the DNA. The table includes under 300,000 clones, about 88% detected once. This CDR3 spans 14 amino acids. V gave up 3 bases and J gave up 4 bases, with 7 bases separating them. The V gene's germline CDR1 is MNHNY and CDR2 SVGAGI (reference sequence). The TCR originated in a woman between 65 and 79 years old with active or convalescent COVID-19. The sample consisted of peripheral blood. The V gene is TRBV6-6, the J gene TRBJ2-6, with no clear D. CDR3 DNA sequence: TGTGCCAGCAGTTATCTTATGGGGGCCAACGTCCTGACTTTC. As protein: CASSYLMGANVLTF.